This T cell receptor beta chain comes out of a study of blood T cell repertoires in COVID-19. This clone appeared once. Data came from immunoSEQ multiplex PCR; TCRdb stores just in-frame clones and leaves some out. The sample lists over 250,000 clones, roughly 91% occurring once. Germline V gene lookup returns CDR1 MDHEN and CDR2 SYDVKM. The CDR3 has 13 residues. The V gene lost 7 bases and the J gene lost 2 bases, with 12 bases spanning the gap. The sample was PBMCs or T cells enriched from blood (not recorded which). The clonotype comes from a woman aged 55-75 years who had recovered from COVID-19. V usage is TRBV28 and J usage is TRBJ2-7; D might be TRBD2 (5 bases). CDR3 DNA: TGTGCCAGCATTGAGGGTTCCACCTACGAGCAGTACTTC. This encodes CASIEGSTYEQYF.